This T cell receptor beta chain emerged from a study of shared clonotypes between healthy human individuals (dated by TCRdb to the early 2020s). Context from the whole study: Three men and a couple of women, aged 18 to 49 years, made up the cohort. To estimate repertoire size and how much clonotypes are shared between individuals, the study performed deep sequencing of blood TCR repertoires from roughly five healthy adults. Each donor's leukapheresis produced roughly between about 0.9 and 9.5 billion PBMCs. To increase sequencing depth and limit assay-specific biases, TCR repertoire library preparation and sequencing were carried out by different laboratories using diverse techniques.

TCR CDR3 regions were amplified from genomic DNA by multiplex PCR using the deep immunoSEQ assay. Extracted genomic DNA from each cell subset was spread evenly across all wells of several immunoSEQ 96-well plates, with each plate serving as a replicate. For unsorted PBMC, about 300 ng genomic DNA, equal to about 29,000 T cell genomes, was loaded into each replicate PCR. Ten immunoSEQ deep assay plates were used to sequence the unsorted PBMC genomic DNA. The purified libraries were quantified using a Qubit 3.0 fluorometer, sized with a Bioanalyzer 2100, and then quantified again using the KAPA Library Quantification kit. Every immunoSEQ 96-well plate was sequenced on a dedicated single-read 150-cycle Illumina NextSeq 550 flow cell. As for the authors' bioinformatics: Because the immunoSEQ output held only junctional sequences and lacked quality scores, the filtering could not match the filtering applied to full-length reads. To assign V/J genes and CDR3, sequences were annotated against IMGT germline references using PyIR, a Python wrapper for IgBLAST v1.9. Reads with weak V/J assignments (E-value above 1e-6), missing CDR3, stop codons, out-of-frame junctions, or ambiguous translated residues were removed. V3J clonotypes were defined by identical inferred V gene, J gene, and CDR3 amino acid sequence. To compute the percentage overlap between repertoires, the number of shared unique clonotypes was divided by the size of the smaller repertoire. Three approaches were used to assess repertoire richness: RTK rarefaction, the Chao1 estimator, and Recon v2.1 estimates of unobserved clonotypes. The table was pulled from immuneACCESS by TCRdb, which kept in-frame rearrangements only. Such tables lose some clones; where checked, under half of the loss comes from unresolved V genes, and the rest has no known cause. V and J calls and clone size are those listed in that table; D and trimming were worked out from the DNA. The sample table lists around 450,000 clones, around 75% of them with a count of one. About 13% of the sample is taken by the ten largest.

What the work shows at the level of the full study, not this receptor alone: Sampling was limited to blood, and TCR repertoires in tissue likely differ from TCR repertoires in blood. Because the study included only a small number of donors, the genetic and exposure-history diversity represented was limited. Based on pairwise subsampling, the degree of clonotype sharing among donors was expected to be affected by sequencing depth.

The donors were healthy, HIV-negative adults who had no recently reported acute infections or vaccinations. All donors were Caucasian adults living in Nashville, Tennessee, USA. For unsorted samples, some 90 million PBMCs were counted and genomic DNA was extracted with the QIAamp DNA Blood Mini kit. After blood collection by leukapheresis, PBMCs were isolated using Ficoll-Histopaque density gradient centrifugation and then cryopreserved in the vapor phase of liquid nitrogen. Turning to this clone: Its antigen specificity is not known. Base qualities are missing; no much larger clone stands one base away.

The source of this sequence is a woman aged 40 to 50 in good health. Some clones in this sample may be carry-over from other donors' samples. The sequencing sample was made of PBMCs.

The bases are TGTGCCAGCAGCCCTACCGGGGATTCCTACGAGCAGTACTTC. This encodes CASSPTGDSYEQYF. The chain is assembled from TRBV7-3 and TRBJ2-7; TRBD2 is perhaps the D gene, given 5 matching bases. The CDR3 sequence holds 14 residues, the cysteine and phenylalanine included. Left in the record is the CDR3 DNA by itself, 42 bases read in frame from the first base. A distance of 12 bases separates the germline ends of V and J, which lose 5 bases and 1 base respectively. The germline V gene supplies CDR1 SGHTA and CDR2 FQGTGA.